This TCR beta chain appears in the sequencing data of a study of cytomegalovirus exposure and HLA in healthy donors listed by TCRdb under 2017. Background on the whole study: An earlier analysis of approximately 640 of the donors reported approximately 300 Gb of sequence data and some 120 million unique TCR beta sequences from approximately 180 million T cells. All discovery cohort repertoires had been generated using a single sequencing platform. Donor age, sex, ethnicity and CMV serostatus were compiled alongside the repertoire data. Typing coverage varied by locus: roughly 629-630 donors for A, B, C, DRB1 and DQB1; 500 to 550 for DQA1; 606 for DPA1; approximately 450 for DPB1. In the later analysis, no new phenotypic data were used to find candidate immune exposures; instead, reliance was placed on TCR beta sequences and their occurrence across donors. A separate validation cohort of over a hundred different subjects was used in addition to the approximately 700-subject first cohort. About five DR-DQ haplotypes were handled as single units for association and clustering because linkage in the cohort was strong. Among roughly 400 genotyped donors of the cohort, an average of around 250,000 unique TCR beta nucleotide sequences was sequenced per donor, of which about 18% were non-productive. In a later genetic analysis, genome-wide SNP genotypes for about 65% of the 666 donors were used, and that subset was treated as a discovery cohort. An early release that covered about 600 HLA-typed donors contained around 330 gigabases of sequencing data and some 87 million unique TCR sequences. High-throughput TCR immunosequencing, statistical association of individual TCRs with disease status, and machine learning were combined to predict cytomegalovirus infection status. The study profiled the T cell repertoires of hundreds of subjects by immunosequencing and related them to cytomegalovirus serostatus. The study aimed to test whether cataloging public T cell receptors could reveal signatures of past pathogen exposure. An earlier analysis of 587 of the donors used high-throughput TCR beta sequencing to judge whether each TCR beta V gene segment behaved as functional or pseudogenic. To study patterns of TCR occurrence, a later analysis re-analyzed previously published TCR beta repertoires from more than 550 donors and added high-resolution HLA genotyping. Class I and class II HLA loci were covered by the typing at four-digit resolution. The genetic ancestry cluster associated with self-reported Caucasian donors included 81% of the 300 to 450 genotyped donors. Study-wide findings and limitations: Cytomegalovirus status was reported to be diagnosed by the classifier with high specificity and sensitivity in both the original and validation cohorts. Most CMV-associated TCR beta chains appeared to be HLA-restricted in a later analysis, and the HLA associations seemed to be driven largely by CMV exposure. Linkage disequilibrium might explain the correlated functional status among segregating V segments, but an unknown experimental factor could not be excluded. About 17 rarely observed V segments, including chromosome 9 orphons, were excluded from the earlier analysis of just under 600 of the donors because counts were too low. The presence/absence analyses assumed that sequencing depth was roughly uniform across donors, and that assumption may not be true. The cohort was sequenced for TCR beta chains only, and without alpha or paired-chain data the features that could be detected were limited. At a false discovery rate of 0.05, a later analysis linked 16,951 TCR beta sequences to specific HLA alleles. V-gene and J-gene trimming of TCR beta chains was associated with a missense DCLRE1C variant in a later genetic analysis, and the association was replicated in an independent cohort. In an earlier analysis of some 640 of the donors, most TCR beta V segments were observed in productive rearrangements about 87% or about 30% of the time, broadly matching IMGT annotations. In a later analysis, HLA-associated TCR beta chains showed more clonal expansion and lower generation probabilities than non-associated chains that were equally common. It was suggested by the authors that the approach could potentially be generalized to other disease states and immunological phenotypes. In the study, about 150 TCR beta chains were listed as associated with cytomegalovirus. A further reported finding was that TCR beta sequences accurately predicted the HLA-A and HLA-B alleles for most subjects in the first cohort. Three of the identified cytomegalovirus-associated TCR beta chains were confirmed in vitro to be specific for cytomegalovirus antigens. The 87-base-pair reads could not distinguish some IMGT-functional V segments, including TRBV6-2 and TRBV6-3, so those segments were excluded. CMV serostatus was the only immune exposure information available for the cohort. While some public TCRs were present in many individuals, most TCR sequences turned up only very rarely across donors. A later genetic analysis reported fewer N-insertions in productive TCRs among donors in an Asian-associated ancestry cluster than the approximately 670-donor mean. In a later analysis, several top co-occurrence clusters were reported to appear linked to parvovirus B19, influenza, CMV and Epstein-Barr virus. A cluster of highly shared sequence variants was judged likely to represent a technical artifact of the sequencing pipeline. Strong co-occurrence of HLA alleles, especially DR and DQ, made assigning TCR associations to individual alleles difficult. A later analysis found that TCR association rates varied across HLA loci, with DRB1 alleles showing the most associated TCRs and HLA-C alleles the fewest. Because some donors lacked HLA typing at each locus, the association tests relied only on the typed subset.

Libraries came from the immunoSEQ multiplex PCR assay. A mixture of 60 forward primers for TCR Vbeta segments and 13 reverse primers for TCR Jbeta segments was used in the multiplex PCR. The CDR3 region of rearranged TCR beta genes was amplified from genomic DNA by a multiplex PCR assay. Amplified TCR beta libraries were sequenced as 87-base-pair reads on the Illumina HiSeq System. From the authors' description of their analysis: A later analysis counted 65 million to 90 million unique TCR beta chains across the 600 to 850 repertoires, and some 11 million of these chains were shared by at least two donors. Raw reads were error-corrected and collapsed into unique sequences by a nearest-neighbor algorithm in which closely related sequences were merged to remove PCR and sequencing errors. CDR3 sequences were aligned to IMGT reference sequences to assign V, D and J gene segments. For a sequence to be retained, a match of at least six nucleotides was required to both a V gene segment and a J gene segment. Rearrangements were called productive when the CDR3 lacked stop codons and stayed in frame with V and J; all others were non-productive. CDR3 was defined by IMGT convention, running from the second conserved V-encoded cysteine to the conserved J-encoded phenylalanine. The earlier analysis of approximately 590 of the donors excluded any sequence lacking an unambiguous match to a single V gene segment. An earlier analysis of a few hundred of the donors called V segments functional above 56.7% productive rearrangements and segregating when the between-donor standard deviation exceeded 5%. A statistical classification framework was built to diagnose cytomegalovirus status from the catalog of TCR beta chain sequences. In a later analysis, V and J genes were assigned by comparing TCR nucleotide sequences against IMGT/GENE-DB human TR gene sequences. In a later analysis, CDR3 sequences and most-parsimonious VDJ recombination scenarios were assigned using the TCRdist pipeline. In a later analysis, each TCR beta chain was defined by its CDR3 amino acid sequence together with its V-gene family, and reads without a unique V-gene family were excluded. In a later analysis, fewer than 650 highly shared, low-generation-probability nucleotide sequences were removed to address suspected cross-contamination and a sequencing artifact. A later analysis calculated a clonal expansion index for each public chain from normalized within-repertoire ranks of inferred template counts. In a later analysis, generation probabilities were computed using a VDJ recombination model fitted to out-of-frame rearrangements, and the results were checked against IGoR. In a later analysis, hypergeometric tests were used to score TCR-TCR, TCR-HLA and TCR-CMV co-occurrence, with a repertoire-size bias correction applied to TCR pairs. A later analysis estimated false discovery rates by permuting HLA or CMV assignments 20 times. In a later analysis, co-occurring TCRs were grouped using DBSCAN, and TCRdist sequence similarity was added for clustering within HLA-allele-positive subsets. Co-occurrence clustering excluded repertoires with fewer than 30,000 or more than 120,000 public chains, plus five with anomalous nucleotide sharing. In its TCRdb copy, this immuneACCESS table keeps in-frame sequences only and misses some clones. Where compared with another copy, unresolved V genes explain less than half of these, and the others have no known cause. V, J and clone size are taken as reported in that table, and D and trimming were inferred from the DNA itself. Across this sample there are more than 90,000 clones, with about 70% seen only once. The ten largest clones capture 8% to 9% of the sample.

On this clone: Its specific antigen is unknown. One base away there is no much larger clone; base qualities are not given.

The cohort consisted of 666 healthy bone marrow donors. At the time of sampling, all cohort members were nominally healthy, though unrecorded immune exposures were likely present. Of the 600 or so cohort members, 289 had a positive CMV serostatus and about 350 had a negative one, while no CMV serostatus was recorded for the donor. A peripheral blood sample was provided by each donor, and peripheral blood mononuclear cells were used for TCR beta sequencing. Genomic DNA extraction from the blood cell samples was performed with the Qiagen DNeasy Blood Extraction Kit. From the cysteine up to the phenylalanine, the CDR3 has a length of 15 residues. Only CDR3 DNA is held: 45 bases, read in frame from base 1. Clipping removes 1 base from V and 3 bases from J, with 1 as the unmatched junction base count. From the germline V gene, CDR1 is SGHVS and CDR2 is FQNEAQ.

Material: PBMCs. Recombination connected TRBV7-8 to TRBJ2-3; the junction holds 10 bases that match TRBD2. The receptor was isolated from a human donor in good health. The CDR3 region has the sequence CASSLGLAGTDTQYF. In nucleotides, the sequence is TGTGCCAGCAGCTTAGGACTAGCGGGTACAGATACGCAGTATTTT.